This entry lists 30 T cell receptor beta chains sequenced from one sample in a study of human T cells and chemical hapten exposure. TCRdb called the RACE reads again in MiXCR, with one record for every CDR3 protein. This repertoire shows 90,000 to 110,000 distinct CDR3 sequences, roughly a tenth found once; its top ten account for 3.1%. Time point described: patch test 2, 6 weeks after DPC sensitization. Stated treatment: therapeutic diphenylcyclopropenone sensitization with weekly scalp DPC. Sequencing used whole blood, obtained in connection with sensitization to the hapten diphenylcyclopropenone (DPC). These receptors were taken from a woman in her forties with alopecia areata. Some clones in this sample may be carry-over from other donors' samples.

This rearrangement joins TRBV7-9 to TRBJ2-1; D may be TRBD2 (5 bases). This CDR3 comprises 16 residues. Trimming left V 6 bases short and J 7 bases short, with 22 bases between. From germline, CDR1 is SEHNR and CDR2 FQNEAQ (reference sequence). The CDR3, as DNA: TGTGCCAGCAGTTCTCCGCGGACTCCCCCCCAGAATGAGCAGTTCTTC. This codes for CASSSPRTPPQNEQFF.

This clonotype was counted many times. CDR3 protein: CASGHNYGYTF. Written as DNA, the CDR3 is TGTGCCAGCGGCCACAACTATGGCTACACCTTC. This chain links TRBV2 with TRBJ1-2; D is undetermined. Per the germline V gene, CDR1 is SNHLY and CDR2 is FYNNEI. The CDR3 contains 11 residues. Trimming pared 8 bases from V and 2 bases from J, leaving 6 bases between.

The chain has TRBV18 and TRBJ1-1, with TRBD1 as a possible D gene (5 bases). Germline CDR1 is KGHSH and CDR2 is LQKENI. The CDR3 totals 13 residues. V lost 7 bases to trimming and J lost 0 bases, with 9 bases between them. The CDR3 here is CASLGGMNTEAFF. CDR3 DNA: TGTGCCAGCTTGGGGGGTATGAACACTGAAGCTTTCTTT. Using reference TRBV18 and TRBJ1-1 for the parts outside the CDR3, the full variable domain is NAGVMQNPRHLVRRRGQEARLRCSPMKGHSHVYWYRQLPEEGLKFMVYLQKENIIDESGMPKERFSAEFPKEGPSILRIQQVVRGDSAAYFCASLGGMNTEAFFGQGTRLTVV.

This clonotype was counted between two and nine times. The gene calls are TRBV4-2 and TRBJ2-7; no clear D. Trimming cost V 0 bases and J 2 bases, with 14 bases left between them. The CDR3 length is 16 residues. Germline V gene lookup returns CDR1 LGHNA and CDR2 YNFKEQ. The CDR3 loop reads CASSQERTVLTYEQYF. Here the CDR3 DNA reads TGTGCCAGCAGCCAAGAAAGGACCGTATTGACCTACGAGCAGTACTTC.

This clonotype was seen more than once but under ten times. The chain combines TRBV30 with TRBJ1-1, with D perhaps TRBD1 (5 bases). CDR3 size: 13 residues. The V gene's germline CDR1 is GTSNPN and CDR2 SVGIG (reference sequence). V gave up 2 bases and J gave up 0 bases, with 7 bases separating them. The CDR3 loop is CAWSWGMNTEAFF. In nucleotides, the CDR3 is TGTGCCTGGAGTTGGGGGATGAACACTGAAGCTTTCTTT.

The gene calls are TRBV5-6 and TRBJ2-3, with 7 nucleotides matching TRBD1. CDR3 length: 15 residues. The J segment lost 2 bases and the V segment lost 4 bases, leaving 7 bases of the junction unmatched. CDR1 is SGHDT and CDR2 is YYEEEE in the germline V gene. The CDR3 nucleotides read TGTGCCAGCAGCCTCCGGGACAGATCCACAGATACGCAGTATTTT. Translation gives CASSLRDRSTDTQYF. The complete variable domain, with remaining parts taken from reference TRBV5-6 and TRBJ2-3, reads DAGVTQSPTHLIKTRGQQVTLRCSPKSGHDTVSWYQQALGQGPQFIFQYYEEEERQRGNFPDRFSGHQFPNYSSELNVNALLLGDSALYLCASSLRDRSTDTQYFGPGTRLTVL.

In its sample, this clonotype was seen a few times. V gene TRBV12-3 or TRBV12-4 combines with J gene TRBJ1-3, with D possibly TRBD1 on 5 matching bases. The CDR3 runs to 13 residues. Trimming left V 7 bases short and J 4 bases short, with 11 bases between. Here the CDR3 reads CASNLAGGNTIYF. CDR3 sequence (DNA): TGTGCCAGCAACCTAGCAGGGGGAAACACCATATATTTT.

This clonotype was seen many times. The V and J genes are TRBV12-3 or TRBV12-4 and TRBJ1-1; TRBD1 matches at 10 bases. This CDR3 is built from 14 residues. The ends lost 6 bases at V and 7 bases at J; junction bases unmatched: 8. The CDR3 DNA reads TGTGCCAGCAGCTCCGGGACAGGGGTCCTTGAAGCTTTCTTT. Its translation is CASSSGTGVLEAFF.

This clonotype was seen many times. The rearrangement links TRBV29-1 to TRBJ2-5, with D uncertain. V was cut by 1 base and J by 1 base, with 10 bases left in between. This CDR3 comprises 14 residues. Germline V gene sequence: CDR1 SQVTM, CDR2 ANQGSEA. CDR3: CSVEVGSFQETQYF. Here the CDR3 DNA reads TGCAGCGTTGAAGTAGGATCCTTCCAAGAGACCCAGTACTTC.

This clonotype was seen repeatedly, ten times or more. V usage is TRBV7-2 and J usage is TRBJ2-3, with D tentatively TRBD1 (6 bases). From germline, CDR1 is SGHTA and CDR2 FQGNSA. With 6 bases removed from V and 4 bases from J, the gap between germline ends came to 20 bases. The CDR3 covers 16 residues. The CDR3 protein is CASRGPRGASADTQYF. The CDR3 nucleotides read TGTGCCAGCAGGGGTCCCAGGGGCGCCAGCGCAGATACGCAGTATTTT.

The gene calls are TRBV3-1 and TRBJ1-2; the D is unclear. Germline V gives CDR1 LGHDT, CDR2 YNNKEL (reference sequence). The V and J ends lost 0 bases and 2 bases respectively, with 10 bases between them. The CDR3 is made up of 15 amino acids. The CDR3 DNA is TGTGCCAGCAGCCAAGATTCACACCTGAACTATGGCTACACCTTC. Amino acid sequence: CASSQDSHLNYGYTF.

The V gene is TRBV27, the J gene TRBJ1-4; tentative D call: TRBD1 (5 bases). The germline CDR1 and CDR2 sequences are MNHEY and SMNVEV (reference sequence). V shed 3 bases and J shed 8 bases, with 16 bases lying between them. This CDR3 has 15 amino acids. For the CDR3, the DNA is TGTGCCAGCAGTTTTCGGGGCCCGGTAGGGGAAAAACTGTTTTTT. This encodes CASSFRGPVGEKLFF.

This chain connects TRBV7-2 to TRBJ1-4, with D tentatively TRBD1 (5 bases). Per the germline V gene, CDR1 is SGHTA and CDR2 is FQGNSA. The V end lost 5 bases, the J end lost 6 bases, and 16 bases lay between the germline ends. The length of the CDR3 is 15 residues. Written as DNA, the CDR3 is TGTGCCAGCAGCCCGGGACCCATCCCGGATGAAAAACTGTTTTTT. Protein: CASSPGPIPDEKLFF.

This clonotype was recorded many times. The V and J genes are TRBV7-2 and TRBJ1-2; D not certain. Deletions cut 4 bases from V and 2 bases from J, with 8 bases between. The CDR3 contains 13 residues. Germline-derived CDR1 and CDR2 are SGHTA and FQGNSA. The CDR3 sequence: CASSSSRNYGYTF. The CDR3 DNA follows: TGTGCCAGCAGCTCCTCTAGGAACTATGGCTACACCTTC.

In its sample, this clonotype was seen a few times. This chain joins TRBV12-3 or TRBV12-4 and TRBJ2-7; TRBD1 matches at 10 bases. The CDR3 consists of 14 residues. V lost 7 bases, J lost 6 bases, and 9 bases stayed unmatched. Here the CDR3 DNA reads TGTGCCAGCACCCCGGGGACAGGGGTTCCCGAGCAGTACTTC. Translation: CASTPGTGVPEQYF.

This clonotype was picked up many times. The chain recombines TRBV7-2 with TRBJ2-7; 9 positions match TRBD1. Germline V gives CDR1 SGHTA, CDR2 FQGNSA. The ends lost 6 bases at V and 0 bases at J; junction bases unmatched: 6. The CDR3 contains 15 residues. This CDR3 reads CASRVGQGVSYEQYF. CDR3 DNA sequence: TGTGCCAGCAGAGTGGGACAGGGCGTCTCCTACGAGCAGTACTTC.

This clonotype turned up a few times. The chain has TRBV24-1 and TRBJ2-3, with 7 nucleotides matching TRBD1. The V gene end was trimmed by 3 bases and the J gene end by 6 bases; junction bases not matched to a gene: 11. Germline V gene sequence: CDR1 KGHDR, CDR2 SFDVKD. This CDR3 is built from 16 residues. The CDR3: CATSDLSRGKRDTQYF. The CDR3 DNA sequence: TGTGCCACCAGTGATCTGTCCAGGGGGAAAAGGGATACGCAGTATTTT.

There are many counts of this clonotype. The chain carries TRBV12-3 or TRBV12-4 and TRBJ2-5, with 14 nucleotides matching TRBD2. V lost 5 bases to trimming and J lost 8 bases; unmatched junction nucleotides: 7. This CDR3 comprises 15 residues. The CDR3 nucleotides read TGTGCCAGCAGTAAGACTAGCGGGGGGGCCTTAACCCAGTACTTC. Protein: CASSKTSGGALTQYF.

The chain carries TRBV12-3 or TRBV12-4 and TRBJ1-2; D not certain. There are 14 residues in the CDR3. V lost 8 bases to trimming and J lost 1 base, with 14 bases between them. The DNA of the CDR3 is TGTGCCAGCCGAGACTCCTTATTTAACTATGGCTACACCTTC. It specifies CASRDSLFNYGYTF.

This clonotype was seen repeatedly, ten times or more. The chain carries TRBV7-2 and TRBJ1-6, with TRBD1 matching over 7 bases. With 4 bases clipped from V and 11 bases from J, the junction kept 11 bases outside the gene matches. Germline lookup yields CDR1 SGHTA and CDR2 FQGNSA. The CDR3 covers 15 residues. The CDR3 sequence: CASSSRTGGITPLHF. For the CDR3, the DNA is TGTGCCAGCAGCTCCCGGACAGGAGGCATAACACCCCTCCACTTT.

A few counts support this clonotype. The V and J genes are TRBV6-2 or TRBV6-3 and TRBJ2-1, with TRBD1 as a possible D gene (6 bases). V shed 4 bases and J shed 6 bases, with 10 bases lying between them. This CDR3 spans 13 amino acids. Per germline, CDR1 MNHEY and CDR2 SVGEGT. CDR3 protein: CASSLTGPNEQFF. The CDR3 DNA reads as TGTGCCAGCAGTTTGACAGGTCCCAATGAGCAGTTCTTC.

This clonotype was seen ten or more times. V and J are TRBV29-1 and TRBJ1-2; D may be TRBD1 (6 bases). With 3 bases removed from V and 8 bases from J, the gap between germline ends came to 13 bases. Germline V gene data show CDR1 as SQVTM and CDR2 as ANQGSEA. This CDR3 is built from 12 residues. The CDR3 DNA follows: TGCAGCGTTGAGGGGGGCGCCGGGGGCTACACCTTC. Residues: CSVEGGAGGYTF.

There are a few counts of this clonotype. The chain uses TRBV7-2 and TRBJ2-6; no definite D call. V gave up 2 bases and J gave up 0 bases, with 5 bases separating them. CDR1 is SGHTA and CDR2 is FQGNSA in the germline V gene. The CDR3 sequence is 15 residues long. The CDR3 reads CASSLTGSGANVLTF. DNA of the CDR3: TGTGCCAGCAGCTTAACGGGCTCTGGGGCCAACGTCCTGACTTTC.

The sample holds many counts of this clonotype. The chain employs TRBV9 and TRBJ2-3; TRBD2 matches at 9 bases. The CDR3 covers 17 residues. Unmatched junction bases numbered 10, after V lost 3 bases and J lost 2 bases. The germline V gene encodes CDR1 SGDLS and CDR2 YYNGEE. The CDR3 bases are TGTGCCAGCAGCGCTCACCCTTCTAGCGGGGACACAGATACGCAGTATTTT. Amino acids: CASSAHPSSGDTDTQYF.

This clonotype showed up just a few times. This chain links TRBV6-2 or TRBV6-3 with TRBJ1-5; TRBD1 matches 9 bases. Germline loops: CDR1 MNHEY, CDR2 SVGEGT. The CDR3 runs 14 residues. V lost 6 bases, J lost 7 bases, and 7 bases stayed unmatched. The CDR3 DNA reads TGTGCCAGCAGGGCCGGGACAGGGTTACAGCCCCAGCATTTT. This translates into CASRAGTGLQPQHF.

This clonotype was seen only a few times. This chain connects TRBV6-2 or TRBV6-3 to TRBJ2-6; unclear D gene. CDR1 is MNHEY, CDR2 SVGEGT, per germline. This CDR3 has 16 residues. V was cut by 5 bases and J by 2 bases, with 13 bases left in between. The CDR3 region has the DNA TGTGCCAGCAGTCGTACAGTGGTCGCTGGGGCCAACGTCCTGACTTTC. This codes for CASSRTVVAGANVLTF.

The rearrangement links TRBV27 to TRBJ1-5; 8 positions match TRBD1. CDR1 MNHEY and CDR2 SMNVEV come from the germline V gene (reference sequence). This CDR3 is built from 15 residues. V was pared by 6 bases and J by 4 bases, with 8 bases of the junction left unmatched. CDR3 protein: CASRIQGAGNQPQHF. The CDR3 region has the DNA TGTGCCAGCAGGATTCAGGGGGCCGGAAATCAGCCCCAGCATTTT.

The rearrangement links TRBV27 to TRBJ1-1; 7 nucleotides agree with TRBD1. V gave up 8 bases and J gave up 0 bases; unmatched junction bases: 3. CDR3 length: 13 amino acids. Germline lookup yields CDR1 MNHEY and CDR2 SMNVEV (reference sequence). CDR3 in DNA: TGTGCCAGCGGGGGACAGATGAACACTGAAGCTTTCTTT. Protein sequence: CASGGQMNTEAFF.

There are many counts of this clonotype. The chain has TRBV11-2 and TRBJ2-7; D ambiguous. V lost 0 bases and J 3 bases, leaving 6 bases between the germline ends. The germline V gene has CDR1 SGHAT and CDR2 FQNNGV. This CDR3 comprises 13 residues. The CDR3 sequence is CASSLDQFYEQYF. The CDR3, as DNA: TGTGCCAGCAGCTTAGATCAATTCTACGAGCAGTACTTC.

This clonotype was recorded at least ten times. The gene calls are TRBV20-1 and TRBJ1-5, with D uncertain. Trimming removed 4 bases at V and 3 bases at J, with 7 bases between. The CDR3 runs 12 residues. CDR1 and CDR2 (germline): DFQATT, SNEGSKA (reference sequence). CDR3 in amino acids: CSATTNNQPQHF. In nucleotides, the CDR3 is TGCAGTGCTACTACCAACAATCAGCCCCAGCATTTT.